This entry lists 13 T cell receptor beta chains sequenced from one sample in a study of blood T cell repertoires in COVID-19. The data were produced by immunoSEQ multiplex PCR, yet TCRdb's version contains in-frame clones alone and is incomplete. Here the sample spans 95,000 to 110,000 clones, around 83% being singletons. Input material: peripheral blood. These receptors were obtained from a man between 65 and 85 years old with acute or convalescent COVID-19.

V is TRBV7-9 and J is TRBJ1-5; TRBD1 agrees at 7 bases. There are 13 residues in the CDR3. Germline trimming cut 3 bases from V and 6 bases from J; bases unmatched to any gene: 2. The germline V gene has CDR1 SEHNR and CDR2 FQNEAQ (reference sequence). The CDR3 DNA is TGTGCCAGCAGCTTCGACAGGGTTCAGCCCCAGCATTTT. Protein: CASSFDRVQPQHF.

This chain connects TRBV6-1 to TRBJ2-7, with D hard to call. Trimming removed 2 bases at V and 1 base at J, with 6 bases between. Germline V gene data show CDR1 as MNHNS and CDR2 as SASEGT. The CDR3 has 13 residues. CDR3 bases: TGTGCCAGCAGTGAACCGGAGTCCTACGAGCAGTACTTC. Encoded protein: CASSEPESYEQYF.

The chain joins TRBV2 to TRBJ1-1; D gene ambiguous. V was clipped by 8 bases and J by 2 bases, with 12 bases between them. Germline CDR1 SNHLY, CDR2 FYNNEI. The CDR3 runs to 13 residues. The CDR3: CASVRGRNTEAFF. The CDR3 nucleotides read TGTGCCAGCGTCCGAGGGCGAAACACTGAAGCTTTCTTT.

The chain is built from TRBV10-3 and TRBJ2-1; 8 bases align to TRBD2. V shed 7 bases, J shed 5 bases, and the junction held 7 bases outside the gene matches. The V gene's germline CDR1 is ENHRY and CDR2 SYGVKD. CDR3 length: 14 residues. The CDR3: CAITAAGEDNEQFF. The CDR3 nucleotides read TGTGCCATCACGGCAGCGGGGGAGGACAATGAGCAGTTCTTC.

CDR3 protein: CASSPRQNTEAFF. As DNA, the CDR3 is TGTGCCAGCAGCCCTCGACAGAACACTGAAGCTTTCTTT. This sequence joins TRBV5-5 and TRBJ1-1; D not certain. Germline CDR1 SGHKS, CDR2 YYEKEE (reference sequence). CDR3 length: 13 residues. V shed 4 bases and J shed 1 base, with 8 bases lying between them.

The chain couples TRBV5-1 to TRBJ2-7; D is perhaps TRBD2 (6 bases). This CDR3 has 14 residues. V was pared by 3 bases and J by 3 bases, with 13 bases between. The germline V gene has CDR1 SGHRS and CDR2 YFSETQ. The CDR3 DNA sequence: TGCGCCAGCAGCTGGAGGGAGCCTTACTACGAGCAGTACTTC. Translation: CASSWREPYYEQYF. The full variable domain, its missing parts supplied by reference TRBV5-1 and TRBJ2-7, is KAGVTQTPRYLIKTRGQQVTLSCSPISGHRSVSWYQQTPGQGLQFLFEYFSETQRNKGNFPGRFSGRQFSNSRSEMNVSTLELGDSALYLCASSWREPYYEQYFGPGTRLTVT.

The V call is TRBV6-5, the J call TRBJ1-4; TRBD1 aligns across 9 bases. There are 14 residues in the CDR3. Germline V gene sequence: CDR1 MNHEY, CDR2 SVGAGI. V shed 6 bases and J 8 bases; nucleotides not matched to a gene: 7. CDR3 nucleotide sequence: TGTGCCAGCAGGGCCGGGACAGGGAGGGAAAAACTGTTTTTT. This encodes CASRAGTGREKLFF.

The V gene is TRBV6-6, the J gene TRBJ1-4, with TRBD1 as a possible D gene (6 bases). In germline, CDR1 is MNHNY, CDR2 SVGAGI (reference sequence). The CDR3 runs 13 residues. The V end was cut by 5 bases, the J end by 7 bases, with 11 bases between. This chain's CDR3 is CASSIDRFEKLFF. The CDR3 nucleotides are TGTGCCAGCAGTATAGACAGGTTTGAAAAACTGTTTTTT.

This clone was counted a single time. The chain joins TRBV5-4 to TRBJ1-5; 7 nucleotides match TRBD1. Trimming removed 6 bases from V and 3 bases from J; junction bases left unmatched: 9. Per germline, CDR1 SGHNT and CDR2 YYREEE (reference sequence). The CDR3 contains 15 residues. CDR3 coding DNA: TGTGCCAGCAACTACAGGGGCGATTTCAATCAGCCCCAGCATTTT. It yields the protein CASNYRGDFNQPQHF.

This chain uses TRBV19 with TRBJ2-3; 8 nucleotides align to TRBD2. CDR1 and CDR2 (germline): LNHDA, SQIVND (reference sequence). V gave up 1 base and J gave up 4 bases; unmatched junction bases: 10. CDR3 length: 17 residues. The CDR3 DNA follows: TGTGCCAGTAGTATAGGTCGGAGAAGCGGGGGTGCAGATACGCAGTATTTT. It translates to CASSIGRRSGGADTQYF.

The CDR3 sequence is CASSQKTGFALDQPQHF. In nucleotides, the CDR3 is TGTGCCAGCAGTCAAAAGACAGGGTTCGCCTTGGATCAGCCCCAGCATTTT. The chain uses TRBV27 and TRBJ1-5; TRBD1 matches at 7 bases. The V segment lost 5 bases and the J segment 5 bases; nucleotides outside the gene matches: 15. Per germline, CDR1 MNHEY and CDR2 SMNVEV (reference sequence). The CDR3 loop spans 17 amino acids.

Concerning this clone itself: Other DNA variants within this sample encode the same CDR3. DNA for the CDR3: TGTGCCAGCAGCGTAGTGGGCAGGTCCTCTGGAAACACCATATATTTT. Translated: CASSVVGRSSGNTIYF. The chain is built from TRBV9 and TRBJ1-3; no definite D call. This CDR3 contains 16 residues. CDR1 SGDLS and CDR2 YYNGEE come from the germline V gene. The V end was cut by 0 bases, the J end by 0 bases, with 10 bases between.

The V and J genes are TRBV5-1 and TRBJ2-2; a weak D match, TRBD1 (6 bases). Germline V gene data show CDR1 as SGHRS and CDR2 as YFSETQ. CDR3 length: 13 residues. V was cut by 2 bases and J by 8 bases, with 10 bases left in between. CDR3 DNA: TGCGCCAGCAGCTTTGCAGGGGAAGGGGAGCTGTTTTTT. Translation: CASSFAGEGELFF.